This TCR beta chain appears in the sequencing data of a study of blood T cell repertoires in COVID-19. Study-level information: The United States, Italy and Spain provided the acute and convalescent COVID-19 samples. Sources were T cells, B-cell-depleted T cells, or PBMCs; the material itself was cDNA or gDNA.

This CDR3 contains 14 residues. Germline V lookup: CDR1 MDHEN, CDR2 SYDVKM. Trimming took 5 bases from V and 5 from J; bases not matched to a gene: 7. Libraries were prepared by immunoSEQ multiplex PCR; TCRdb keeps only in-frame clonotypes and omits some of them. The sample lists 150,000 or so clones, over 70% seen once, with roughly 2.9% in the top ten. The TCR sequence derives from a woman aged 60-75 years with acute or convalescent COVID-19. The material sequenced was peripheral blood. The chain has TRBV28 and TRBJ2-5; 8 nucleotides agree with TRBD1. In DNA form, the CDR3 reads TGTGCCAGCAGTAACCAGGGGGCTGGGGAGACCCAGTACTTC. As protein: CASSNQGAGETQYF.